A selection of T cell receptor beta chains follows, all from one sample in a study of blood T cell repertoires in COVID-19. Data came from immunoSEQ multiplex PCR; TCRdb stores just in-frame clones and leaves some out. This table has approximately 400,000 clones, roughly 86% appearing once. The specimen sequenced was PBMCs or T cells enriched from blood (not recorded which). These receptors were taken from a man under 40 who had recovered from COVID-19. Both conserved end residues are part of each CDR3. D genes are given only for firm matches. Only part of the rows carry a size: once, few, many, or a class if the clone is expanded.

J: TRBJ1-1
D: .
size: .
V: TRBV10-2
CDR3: CASSEWGRTEAFF
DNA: TGCGCCAGCAGTGAATGGGGGCGGACTGAAGCTTTCTTT

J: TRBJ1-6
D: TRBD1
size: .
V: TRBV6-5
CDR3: CASSYGQGVESPLHF
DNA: TGTGCCAGCAGTTACGGACAGGGGGTTGAATCACCCCTCCACTTT

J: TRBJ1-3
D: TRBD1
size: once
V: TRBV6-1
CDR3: CASSEGTGEFGNTIYF
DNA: TGTGCCAGCAGTGAGGGGACAGGGGAGTTTGGAAACACCATATATTTT

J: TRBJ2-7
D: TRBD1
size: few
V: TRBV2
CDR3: CASSKSGTGLHEQYF
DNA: TGTGCCAGCAGTAAATCCGGGACAGGGTTACACGAGCAGTACTTC

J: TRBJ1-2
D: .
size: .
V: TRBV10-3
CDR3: CAISEYGEGYTF
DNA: TGTGCCATCAGTGAGTACGGGGAAGGCTACACCTTC

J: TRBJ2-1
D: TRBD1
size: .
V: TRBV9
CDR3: CASSAGTGYLFF
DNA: TGTGCCAGCAGCGCCGGGACAGGGTATCTGTTCTTC

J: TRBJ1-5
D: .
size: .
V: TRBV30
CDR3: CAWSVITGSGQPQHF
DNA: TGTGCCTGGAGTGTAATTACAGGGAGCGGTCAGCCCCAGCATTTT

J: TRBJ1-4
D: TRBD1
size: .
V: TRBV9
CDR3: CASTPSGTGDEKLFF
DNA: TGTGCCAGCACTCCTTCTGGGACAGGGGATGAAAAACTGTTTTTT

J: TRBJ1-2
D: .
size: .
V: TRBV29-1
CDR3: CSADSSHGYTF
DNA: TGCAGCGCGGACAGCAGTCATGGCTACACCTTC

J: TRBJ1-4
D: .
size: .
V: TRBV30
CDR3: CAWRPPGAWDEKLFF
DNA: TGTGCCTGGAGACCTCCAGGGGCGTGGGATGAAAAACTGTTTTTT

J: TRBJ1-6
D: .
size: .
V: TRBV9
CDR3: CASSVAGPNSPLHF
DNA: TGTGCCAGCAGCGTTGCGGGGCCGAATTCACCCCTCCACTTT

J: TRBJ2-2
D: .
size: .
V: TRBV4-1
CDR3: CASRSEESGELFF
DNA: TGCGCCAGCAGGTCGGAGGAATCCGGGGAGCTGTTTTTT

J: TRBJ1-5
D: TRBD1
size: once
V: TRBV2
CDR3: CASDRGRNQPQHF
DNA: TGTGCCAGTGACAGGGGACGCAATCAGCCCCAGCATTTT

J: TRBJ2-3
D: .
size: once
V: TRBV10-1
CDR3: CASSDLTWSSTDTQYF
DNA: TGCGCCAGCAGTGACCTGACTTGGTCTAGCACAGATACGCAGTATTTT

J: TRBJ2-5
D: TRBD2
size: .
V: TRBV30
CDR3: CAWSERTSGRQETQYF
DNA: TGTGCCTGGAGTGAGCGGACTAGCGGGAGGCAAGAGACCCAGTACTTC

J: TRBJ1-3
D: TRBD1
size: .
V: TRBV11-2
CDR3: CASSLGQGASGNTIYF
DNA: TGTGCCAGCAGCTTGGGACAGGGGGCGTCTGGAAACACCATATATTTT

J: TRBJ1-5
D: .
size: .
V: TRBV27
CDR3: CASSNTGSQPQHF
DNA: TGTGCCAGCAGTAATACAGGGAGTCAGCCCCAGCATTTT

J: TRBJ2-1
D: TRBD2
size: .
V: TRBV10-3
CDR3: CAISESRGRNNEQFF
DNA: TGTGCCATCAGTGAGTCGCGGGGGAGGAACAATGAGCAGTTCTTC

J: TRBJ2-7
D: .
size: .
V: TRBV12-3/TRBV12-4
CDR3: CASRTLNYEQYF
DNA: TGTGCCAGCAGGACTTTAAACTACGAGCAGTACTTC

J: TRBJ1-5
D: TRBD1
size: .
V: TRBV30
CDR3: CAWSTPGQGVFNQPQHF
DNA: TGTGCCTGGAGTACTCCGGGACAGGGGGTCTTCAATCAGCCCCAGCATTTT

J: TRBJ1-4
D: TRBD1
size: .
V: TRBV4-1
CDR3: CASSPQAGQPNEKLFF
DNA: TGCGCCAGCAGCCCCCAGGCGGGACAGCCTAATGAAAAACTGTTTTTT

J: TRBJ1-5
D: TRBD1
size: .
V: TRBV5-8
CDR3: CASRAQGPQFRPQHF
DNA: TGTGCCAGCAGGGCACAGGGGCCCCAGTTTCGGCCCCAGCATTTT

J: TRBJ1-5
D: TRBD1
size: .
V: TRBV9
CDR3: CASSVGDSLGNQPQHF
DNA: TGTGCCAGCAGCGTAGGGGACAGTTTGGGCAATCAGCCCCAGCATTTT

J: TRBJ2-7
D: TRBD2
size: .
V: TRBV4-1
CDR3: CASSLRTSGGAWDHEQYF
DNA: TGCGCCAGCAGCTTACGGACTAGCGGGGGGGCCTGGGACCACGAGCAGTACTTC

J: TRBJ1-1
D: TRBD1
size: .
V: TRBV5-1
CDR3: CASSPGGYTEAFF
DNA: TGCGCCAGCAGCCCAGGGGGCTACACTGAAGCTTTCTTT

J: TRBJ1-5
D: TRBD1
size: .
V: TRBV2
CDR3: CASSANPMGQGKQPQHF
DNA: TGTGCCAGCAGCGCCAACCCTATGGGACAGGGGAAACAGCCCCAGCATTTT

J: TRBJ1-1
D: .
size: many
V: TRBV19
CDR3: CASSISTSPWNTEAFF
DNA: TGTGCCAGTAGTATTTCGACATCTCCCTGGAACACTGAAGCTTTCTTT

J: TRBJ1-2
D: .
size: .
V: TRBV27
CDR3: CASSLDRLYGYTF
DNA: TGTGCCAGCAGTTTGGACAGACTCTATGGCTACACCTTC

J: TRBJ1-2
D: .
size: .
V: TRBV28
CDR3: CASTPARDYGYTF
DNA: TGTGCCAGCACACCCGCTCGGGATTATGGCTACACCTTC

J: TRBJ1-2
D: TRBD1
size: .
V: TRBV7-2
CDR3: CASSDGGGQERRNYGYTF
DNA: TGTGCCAGCAGCGATGGCGGGGGACAGGAACGGCGCAACTATGGCTACACCTTC

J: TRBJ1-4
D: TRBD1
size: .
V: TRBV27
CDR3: CASRTGATNEKLFF
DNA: TGTGCCAGCCGGACAGGGGCAACTAATGAAAAACTGTTTTTT

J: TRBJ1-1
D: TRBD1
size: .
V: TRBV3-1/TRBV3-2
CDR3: CASSPGTGGATEAFF
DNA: TGTGCCAGCAGCCCCGGGACAGGGGGCGCAACTGAAGCTTTCTTT

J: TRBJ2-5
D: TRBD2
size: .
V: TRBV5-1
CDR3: CASSLAGRGDLETQYF
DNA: TGCGCCAGCAGCTTGGCCGGGCGGGGGGACCTAGAGACCCAGTACTTC

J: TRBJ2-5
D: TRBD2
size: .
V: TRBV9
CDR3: CASSVASGGLETQYF
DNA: TGTGCCAGCAGCGTAGCTAGCGGGGGGTTGGAGACCCAGTACTTC

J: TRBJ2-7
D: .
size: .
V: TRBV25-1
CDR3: CASSDQGGYEQYF
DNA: TGTGCCAGCAGTGACCAGGGAGGCTACGAGCAGTACTTC

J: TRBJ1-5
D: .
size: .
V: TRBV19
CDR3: CASSILRGQPQHF
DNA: TGTGCCAGTAGTATCCTCAGGGGTCAGCCCCAGCATTTT

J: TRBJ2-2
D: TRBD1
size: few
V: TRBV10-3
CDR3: CAISAGQGGYTGELFF
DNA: TGTGCCATCAGTGCGGGACAGGGTGGATACACCGGGGAGCTGTTTTTT

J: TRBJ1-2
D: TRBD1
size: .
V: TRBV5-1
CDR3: CASSIRDRGYGYTF
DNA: TGCGCCAGCAGCATACGGGACAGGGGTTACGGCTACACCTTC

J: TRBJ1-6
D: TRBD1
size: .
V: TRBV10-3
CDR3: CAIGQAEYNSPLHF
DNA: TGTGCCATCGGACAGGCAGAGTATAATTCACCCCTCCACTTT

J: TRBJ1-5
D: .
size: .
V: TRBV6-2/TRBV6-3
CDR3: CASSYSSREGNQPQHF
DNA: TGTGCCAGCAGTTACTCGTCCAGGGAGGGCAATCAGCCCCAGCATTTT

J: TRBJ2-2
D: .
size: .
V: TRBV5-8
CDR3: CASLRQGRDTGELFF
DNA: TGTGCCAGCCTCCGTCAGGGGCGGGACACCGGGGAGCTGTTTTTT

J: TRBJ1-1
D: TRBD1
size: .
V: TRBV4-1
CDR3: CASSPRGLNTEAFF
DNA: TGCGCCAGCAGTCCAAGGGGGCTCAACACTGAAGCTTTCTTT

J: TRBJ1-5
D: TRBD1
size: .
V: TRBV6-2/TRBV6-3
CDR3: CASSRPGQGAAQPQHF
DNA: TGTGCCAGCAGTCGCCCGGGACAGGGGGCGGCCCAGCCCCAGCATTTT

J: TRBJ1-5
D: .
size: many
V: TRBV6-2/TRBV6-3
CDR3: CASSYHSNQPQHF
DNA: TGTGCCAGCAGTTATCATAGCAATCAGCCCCAGCATTTT

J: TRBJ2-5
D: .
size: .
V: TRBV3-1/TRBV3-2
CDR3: CASSQDARDQETQYF
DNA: TGTGCCAGCAGCCAAGATGCAAGAGACCAAGAGACCCAGTACTTC

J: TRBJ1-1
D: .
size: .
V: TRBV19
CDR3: CASSIVSAGARAEAFF
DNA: TGTGCCAGTAGTATAGTAAGCGCAGGGGCAAGGGCTGAAGCTTTCTTT

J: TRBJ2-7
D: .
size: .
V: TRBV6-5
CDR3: CASRAGPAGEQYF
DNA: TGTGCCAGCAGAGCGGGCCCTGCTGGCGAGCAGTACTTC

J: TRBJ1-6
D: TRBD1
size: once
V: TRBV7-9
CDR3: CASSVGQGSPPLHF
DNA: TGTGCCAGCAGCGTGGGACAGGGAAGTCCACCCCTCCACTTT